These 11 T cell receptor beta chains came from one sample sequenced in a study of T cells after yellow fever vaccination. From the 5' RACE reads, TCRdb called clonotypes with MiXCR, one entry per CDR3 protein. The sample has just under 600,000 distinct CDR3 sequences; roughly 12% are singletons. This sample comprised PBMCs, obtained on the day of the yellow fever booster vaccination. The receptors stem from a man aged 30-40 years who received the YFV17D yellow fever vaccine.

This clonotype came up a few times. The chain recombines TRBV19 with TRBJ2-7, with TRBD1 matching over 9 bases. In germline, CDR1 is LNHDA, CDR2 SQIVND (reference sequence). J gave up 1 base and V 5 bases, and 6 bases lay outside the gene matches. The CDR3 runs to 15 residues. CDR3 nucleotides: TGTGCCAGTAGTGATCCCGGGACAGGGTCCTACGAGCAGTACTTC. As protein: CASSDPGTGSYEQYF.

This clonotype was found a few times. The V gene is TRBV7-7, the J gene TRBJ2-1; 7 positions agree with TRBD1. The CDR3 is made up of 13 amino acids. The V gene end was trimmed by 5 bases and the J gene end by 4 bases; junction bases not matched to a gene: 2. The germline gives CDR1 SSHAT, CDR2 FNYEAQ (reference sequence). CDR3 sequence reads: CASSAQGYNEQFF. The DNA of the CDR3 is TGTGCCAGCAGCGCACAGGGGTACAATGAGCAGTTCTTC.

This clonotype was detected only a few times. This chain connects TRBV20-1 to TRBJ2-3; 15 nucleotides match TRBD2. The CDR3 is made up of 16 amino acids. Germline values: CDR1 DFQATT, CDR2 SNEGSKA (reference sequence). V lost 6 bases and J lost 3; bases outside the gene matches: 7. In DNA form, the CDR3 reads TGCAGTGCCCGGACTAGCGGGAGGGCCGGGACAGATACGCAGTATTTT. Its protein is CSARTSGRAGTDTQYF.

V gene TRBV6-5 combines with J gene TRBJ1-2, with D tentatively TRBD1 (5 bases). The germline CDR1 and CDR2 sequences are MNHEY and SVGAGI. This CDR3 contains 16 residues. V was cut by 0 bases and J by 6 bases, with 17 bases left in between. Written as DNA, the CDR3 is TGTGCCAGCAGTTACTCGAAAGGCTCAGGGCTCCATGGCTACACCTTC. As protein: CASSYSKGSGLHGYTF.

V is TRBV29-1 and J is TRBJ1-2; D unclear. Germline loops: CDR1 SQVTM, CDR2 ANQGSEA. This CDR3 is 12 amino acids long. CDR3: CIFLQVVGGYTF. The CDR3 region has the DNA TGCATTTTCCTCCAAGTCGTGGGAGGCTACACCTTC.

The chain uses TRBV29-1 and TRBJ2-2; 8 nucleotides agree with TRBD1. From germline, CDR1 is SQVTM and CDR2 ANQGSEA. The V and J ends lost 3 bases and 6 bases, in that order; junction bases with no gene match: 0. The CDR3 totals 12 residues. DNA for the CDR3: TGCAGCGTTGACAGGGGGCCCGGGGAGCTGTTTTTT. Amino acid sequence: CSVDRGPGELFF.

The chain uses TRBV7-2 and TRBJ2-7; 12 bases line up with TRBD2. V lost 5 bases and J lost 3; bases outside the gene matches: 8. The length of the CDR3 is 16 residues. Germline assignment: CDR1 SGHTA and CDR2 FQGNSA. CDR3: CASSRPSGRAVYEQYF. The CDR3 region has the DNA TGTGCCAGCAGCCGGCCTAGCGGGAGGGCCGTCTACGAGCAGTACTTC. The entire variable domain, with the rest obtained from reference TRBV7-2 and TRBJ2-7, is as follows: GAGVSQSPSNKVTEKGKDVELRCDPISGHTALYWYRQSLGQGLEFLIYFQGNSAPDKSGLPSDRFSAERTGGSVSTLTIQRTQQEDSAVYLCASSRPSGRAVYEQYFGPGTRLTVT.

The CDR3 bases are TGTGCCAGCAGTCCCGGCCTAGCGAGTGAGTTCTTC. Protein: CASSPGLASEFF. This rearrangement joins TRBV27 to TRBJ2-1; a weak D match, TRBD2 (6 bases). Germline CDR1 is MNHEY and CDR2 is SMNVEV (reference sequence). The V gene lost 5 bases and the J gene lost 14 bases, with 16 bases spanning the gap. The CDR3 loop spans 12 amino acids.

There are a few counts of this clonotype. The CDR3 DNA follows: TGCGCCAGCAGCGCCCGGGACAGGGCTCTTGTCTACGAGCAGTACTTC. Translating gives CASSARDRALVYEQYF. The chain has TRBV5-1 and TRBJ2-7; 9 nucleotides align to TRBD1. Germline values: CDR1 SGHRS, CDR2 YFSETQ. This CDR3 is 16 amino acids long. The junction had 11 bases not matched to a gene; V was cut back by 4 bases and J by 3 bases.

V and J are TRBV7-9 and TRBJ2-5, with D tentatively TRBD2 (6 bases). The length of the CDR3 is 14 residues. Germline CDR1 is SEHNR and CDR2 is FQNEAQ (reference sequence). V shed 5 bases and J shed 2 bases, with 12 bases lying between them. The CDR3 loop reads CASSPYRGQETQYF. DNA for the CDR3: TGTGCCAGCAGCCCCTACCGGGGGCAAGAGACCCAGTACTTC.

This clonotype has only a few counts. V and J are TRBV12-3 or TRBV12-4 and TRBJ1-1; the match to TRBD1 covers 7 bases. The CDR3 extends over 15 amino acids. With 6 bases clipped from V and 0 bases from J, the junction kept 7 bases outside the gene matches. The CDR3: CASSQTDRMNTEAFF. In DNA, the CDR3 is TGTGCCAGCAGCCAAACGGACAGGATGAACACTGAAGCTTTCTTT.